Below are 15 T cell receptor beta chains sequenced from a single sample in a study of OX40 agonist ivuxolimab in advanced cancers. Only in-frame clones appear in the TCRdb table, and some are missing; sequencing was by immunoSEQ multiplex PCR. Here the sample spans tens of thousands of clones, 89% being singletons. The input for sequencing was CD4+ or CD8+ T cells sorted from blood, taken in a trial of the OX40 agonist ivuxolimab. Every receptor here comes from an adult with an advanced solid tumor such as melanoma, head and neck, liver or kidney cancer.

Only a few counts were recorded for this clone. The V call is TRBV27, the J call TRBJ1-2; tentative D call: TRBD1 (6 bases). Trimming removed 8 bases from V and 4 bases from J, with 14 bases in between. The CDR3 consists of 13 residues. Germline CDR1 reads MNHEY; CDR2 reads SMNVEV (reference sequence). DNA for the CDR3: TGTGCCAGCGGGGGGCGGGGAAGCTATGGCTACACCTTC. It specifies CASGGRGSYGYTF.

This CDR3 reads CSGRDSNLYEQYF. The CDR3 DNA follows: TGCAGCGGCCGGGACAGTAATCTTTACGAGCAGTACTTC. This chain uses TRBV29-1 with TRBJ2-7, with 7 nucleotides matching TRBD1. This CDR3 has 13 residues. CDR1 is SQVTM and CDR2 is ANQGSEA in the germline V gene. V gave up 7 bases and J gave up 4 bases; unmatched junction bases: 10.

V and J are TRBV2 and TRBJ1-2; the match to TRBD1 covers 7 bases. After removal of 4 bases from V and 2 bases from J, the junction contained 4 bases not matched to a gene. The germline CDR1 and CDR2 sequences are SNHLY and FYNNEI. This CDR3 region has 14 residues. The DNA for the CDR3 is TGTGCCAGCAGTGTTGGGACAGTCAACTATGGCTACACCTTC. Its translation is CASSVGTVNYGYTF.

The V and J genes are TRBV5-1 and TRBJ2-7; D is ambiguous. Germline V gives CDR1 SGHRS, CDR2 YFSETQ. The CDR3 sequence is 14 residues long. V gave up 0 bases and J gave up 4 bases, with 11 bases separating them. The DNA for the CDR3 is TGCGCCAGCAGCTTGGAAAAACAGCGATACGAGCAGTACTTC. Encoded protein: CASSLEKQRYEQYF.

The rearrangement joins TRBV27 to TRBJ1-5; no reliable D call. Trimming cost V 6 bases and J 3 bases, with 15 bases left between them. This CDR3 has 15 amino acids. The germline V gene has CDR1 MNHEY and CDR2 SMNVEV (reference sequence). The CDR3, as DNA: TGTGCCAGCAGCGCAGGTAGTGGGTTCAATCAGCCCCAGCATTTT. Translation: CASSAGSGFNQPQHF.

The chain carries TRBV5-4 and TRBJ2-3, with D possibly matching TRBD2 (6 bases). This CDR3 comprises 15 residues. Germline V gene lookup returns CDR1 SGHNT and CDR2 YYREEE (reference sequence). Between the trimmed V and J ends, which lost 2 bases and 0 bases, there was a span of 10 bases. Here the CDR3 DNA reads TGTGCCAGCAGCTTATCGGGGACTAGCACAGATACGCAGTATTTT. This gives the protein CASSLSGTSTDTQYF.

CDR3 nucleotide sequence: TGCAGCGTTGAAGGCCCTACAATCCACGAGCAGTACTTC. This codes for CSVEGPTIHEQYF. This chain connects TRBV29-1 to TRBJ2-7; D call uncertain. The ends were cut back, 1 base at V and 5 bases at J, with 12 bases in the middle. In germline, CDR1 is SQVTM, CDR2 ANQGSEA. The CDR3 loop spans 13 amino acids.

The chain employs TRBV7-8 and TRBJ2-7; D is unresolved. Germline V gene lookup returns CDR1 SGHVS and CDR2 FQNEAQ. The CDR3 length is 15 residues. The V and J ends lost 0 bases and 3 bases respectively, with 12 bases between them. The CDR3 DNA sequence: TGTGCCAGCAGCTTAGCCGTTAACAGAAACTACGAGCAGTACTTC. Translation: CASSLAVNRNYEQYF.

V is TRBV29-1 and J is TRBJ2-7, with TRBD1 as a possible D gene (5 bases). This CDR3 has 13 residues. Germline CDR1 is SQVTM and CDR2 is ANQGSEA. Trimming took 4 bases from V and 3 from J, leaving 13 bases between them. The CDR3 sequence is CSVVPREDYEQYF. CDR3 DNA: TGCAGCGTTGTTCCCAGGGAAGACTACGAGCAGTACTTC.

This clone has only one observation. The chain is built from TRBV6-1 and TRBJ1-2; no reliable D call. Germline V gene lookup returns CDR1 MNHNS and CDR2 SASEGT. Deletions cut 2 bases from V and 5 bases from J, with 21 bases between. The CDR3 is made up of 17 amino acids. This CDR3 is CASSEWVGTPAGYGYTF. As DNA, the CDR3 is TGTGCCAGCAGTGAATGGGTGGGAACACCCGCCGGTTATGGCTACACCTTC.

This sequence joins TRBV27 and TRBJ2-5, with D unclear. V lost 5 bases and J 7 bases, leaving 14 bases between the germline ends. Germline CDR1 MNHEY, CDR2 SMNVEV (reference sequence). This CDR3 has 13 residues. This CDR3 reads CASSPDPSGTQYF. The CDR3, as DNA: TGTGCCAGCAGTCCCGACCCGTCGGGGACCCAGTACTTC.

The chain joins TRBV27 to TRBJ1-2, with TRBD1 identical over 9 bases. The CDR3 consists of 15 residues. J was trimmed by 7 bases and V by 4 bases; bases with no gene match: 10. CDR1 and CDR2 (germline): MNHEY, SMNVEV (reference sequence). The CDR3 reads CASSYGGQGSSGYTF. The CDR3 nucleotides are TGTGCCAGCAGTTACGGGGGACAGGGCTCCTCTGGCTACACCTTC.

V usage is TRBV28 and J usage is TRBJ2-3; D remains unclear. Germline lookup yields CDR1 MDHEN and CDR2 SYDVKM. The CDR3 is made up of 12 amino acids. The ends were cut back, 5 bases at V and 6 bases at J, with 9 bases in the middle. DNA of the CDR3: TGTGCCAGCAGTCTAGGATACGATACGCAGTATTTT. It is translated as CASSLGYDTQYF.

This chain connects TRBV30 to TRBJ2-7, with TRBD2 identical over 10 bases. J lost 4 bases, V lost 3 bases, and 3 bases had no gene match. Germline lookup yields CDR1 GTSNPN and CDR2 SVGIG (reference sequence). The CDR3 is made up of 13 amino acids. In DNA, the CDR3 is TGTGCCTGGAGCAGCGGGGGGGGTTACGAGCAGTACTTC. It codes for CAWSSGGGYEQYF. Together with reference TRBV30 and TRBJ2-7, the CDR3 gives the full variable domain: SQTIHQWPATLVQPVGSPLSLECTVEGTSNPNLYWYRQAAGRGLQLLFYSVGIGQISSEVPQNLSASRPQDRQFILSSKKLLLSDSGFYLCAWSSGGGYEQYFGPGTRLTVT.

The chain joins TRBV14 to TRBJ2-5; D is perhaps TRBD1 (5 bases). This CDR3 contains 15 residues. V dropped 0 bases and J dropped 2 bases, with 10 bases sitting between them. CDR1 and CDR2 (germline): SGHDN, FVKESK. The CDR3 coding sequence is TGTGCCAGCAGCCAAGAGTGGGCAGGGCAAGAGACCCAGTACTTC. It codes for CASSQEWAGQETQYF.